A single sample gave rise to the 4 T cell receptor beta chains below, sequenced in a study of vaccination and CD4 T cells after COVID-19. For these receptors, no antigen is known. Treatment meaning: approximately nine-day PBMC culture with coronavirus spike peptide pools or control peptides (ViraFEST assay). Oncomine TCR Beta short-read sequencing was applied to DNA from cultured CD4+ T cells. TCRdb fed the PCR reads into MiXCR, producing one record per CDR3 protein. The repertoire has more than 14,000 distinct CDR3 sequences, about 39% of them found once; the top ten carry roughly 8.1%. Material for sequencing was CD4+ T cells from blood, cultured in vitro. Every receptor here comes from a human donor who had recovered from COVID-19.

The chain couples TRBV2 to TRBJ1-2; D not resolved. The CDR3 contains 12 residues. Trimming stripped 3 bases from V and 8 bases from J, with 10 bases between. CDR1 is SNHLY, CDR2 FYNNEI, per germline. CDR3 coding DNA: TGTGCCAGCAGTGAGGCCAAGCGAGGCTACACCTTC. Translating it yields CASSEAKRGYTF.

Only one count was recorded for this clonotype. V is TRBV12-5 and J is TRBJ2-5; D is perhaps TRBD2 (6 bases). Trimming took off 6 bases at V and 5 bases at J, with 13 bases between the two ends. Per germline, CDR1 LGHNT and CDR2 FRNRAP. The CDR3 is made up of 13 amino acids. CDR3 amino acids: CASGLNAGETQYF. The CDR3 bases are TGTGCTAGTGGCCTTAATGCGGGGGAGACCCAGTACTTC.

This clonotype was seen a handful of times. V gene TRBV20-1 combines with J gene TRBJ1-6; 7 positions agree with TRBD1. V trimming: 6 bases; J trimming: 3 bases; junction bases outside the gene matches: 2. Germline V gene lookup returns CDR1 DFQATT and CDR2 SNEGSKA (reference sequence). The CDR3 sequence is 13 residues long. As DNA, the CDR3 is TGCAGTGCCGGGACAGTCTATAATTCACCCCTCCACTTT. Translating gives CSAGTVYNSPLHF.

This chain joins TRBV6-5 and TRBJ1-2; possible D gene TRBD1, 5 bases. Trimming removed 3 bases at V and 8 bases at J, with 10 bases between. In germline, CDR1 is MNHEY, CDR2 SVGAGI. There are 12 residues in the CDR3. CDR3 sequence: CASSYGRGGYTF. CDR3 coding DNA: TGTGCCAGCAGTTATGGGAGGGGCGGCTACACCTTC.